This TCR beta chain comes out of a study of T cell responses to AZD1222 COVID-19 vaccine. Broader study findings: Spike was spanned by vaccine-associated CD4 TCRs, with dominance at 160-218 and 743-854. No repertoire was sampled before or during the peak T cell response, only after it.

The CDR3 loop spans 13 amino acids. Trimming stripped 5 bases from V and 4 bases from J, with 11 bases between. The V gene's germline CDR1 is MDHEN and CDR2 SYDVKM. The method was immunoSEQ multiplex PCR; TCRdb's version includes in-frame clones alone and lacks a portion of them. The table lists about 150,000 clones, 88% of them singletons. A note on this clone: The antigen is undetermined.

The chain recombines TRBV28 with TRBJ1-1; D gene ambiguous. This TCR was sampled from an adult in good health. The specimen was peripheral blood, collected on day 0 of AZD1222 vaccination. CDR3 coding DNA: TGTGCCAGCAGTCAGGTCGAACGCACTGAAGCTTTCTTT. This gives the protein CASSQVERTEAFF.